This TCR beta chain was captured by sequencing in a study of blood T cells in healthy people across ages (dated by TCRdb to between 2014 and 2017). Some background on the complete study: In model experiments, roughly one uniquely barcoded TCR beta cDNA molecule per two T cells was captured by template switching. Age-related changes in TCR beta repertoire diversity were measured in the study by deep sequencing normalized with unique cDNA molecular identifiers. The donors were divided into four age groups: young (average about 16 years), middle-aged (around 41), aged (roughly 66) and long-lived (roughly 82). To avoid experimental bias, donors of different ages were spread randomly across the sequencing lanes. The study analyzed two additional independent replicas of 1 million unique cDNA reads from the same blood draw for two donors, one aged 18 to 29 and one aged 80 or older.

Preparation of the library involved 5' RACE. The instrument was an Illumina HiSeq 2500. A second PCR of roughly 7 to 11 cycles was run with a J-beta primer mix and a sample-barcoded 5' primer. A template-switch 5' adaptor carrying 12 random nucleotides introduced a unique molecular identifier onto each TCR beta cDNA molecule. At least 2.5 million CDR3-containing paired-end reads were obtained from each sample. First-strand cDNA was synthesized from all RNA with the Mint cDNA synthesis kit, primed by a TRBC-specific oligonucleotide. Following uracil-DNA glycosylase treatment, a first 18-cycle PCR with universal primers M1SS and BC2_uni_R was performed on all cDNA. The original pipeline was this. Normalization of each sample was performed by random selection of 1 million high-quality reads, each carrying a distinct molecular identifier. Reads with shared molecular identifiers were discarded instead of being binned into consensus sequences. MiTCR, run with a Q25 quality threshold and the strictest error-elimination algorithm, handled CDR3 identification, clonotype clustering and error correction. A nonparametric unseen species model using Euler transformation provided a lower-bound estimate of total TCR beta diversity. The raw public reads went through TCRdb reprocessing: fastp at Q25, MiXCR clone calling, in-frame beta chains kept. Rows with a matching CDR3 protein are joined into one entry that keeps the most common DNA and genes. Clone size and V and J calls follow TCRdb, not the original study. This sample gives 1,500,000 or so distinct CDR3 sequences in total; less than 45% of them show up just once. Roughly 3.7% of the sample comes from the top ten.

General study outcomes and caveats: Observed TCR beta diversity per million T cells fell roughly linearly with age, and a significant reduction was already apparent by age around 36. Compared with the aged group, more naive CD4+ T cells, fewer expanded clones and increased TCR diversity were shown by the long-lived group, suggesting age selection. Estimates of total diversity based on one million sequenced T cells were regarded as lower bounds and as underestimates. Donor CMV infection status was unknown, potentially confounding age-related changes in expanded clonotypes. The percentage of naive T cells measured by flow cytometry correlated strongly with observed TCR beta diversity. Conclusive comparison of naive and antigen-experienced compartments was prevented by the profiling of bulk unsorted PBMCs.

To note about this clonotype: Its target antigen remains unknown. A junction end diverges from the germline sequence, so it may reflect a read error.

The germline V gene gives CDR1 as MNHEY and CDR2 as SVGAGI. The CDR3 holds 14 amino acids from the cysteine to the phenylalanine. Kept here is only the CDR3 DNA, which spans 42 bases and is read in frame from base 1. The donors were roughly 40 Caucasian individuals from Russia, aged roughly 6 to 100 years, who were systemically healthy. Each donor gave 9.5 to 10 milliliters of peripheral blood, drawn into EDTA-treated Vacutainer tubes. Ficoll-Paque density-gradient centrifugation was used to isolate PBMCs, with at least 6.5 million per sample. Total RNA, at least 6 micrograms per sample, was extracted from PBMCs with Trizol reagent. The percentages of naive CD45RAhigh/CD27high T cells were determined by flow cytometry on a PBMC aliquot from every donor.

The TCR sequence derives from a woman under 30 in good health. The sample consisted of blood. The chain is made from TRBV6-5 and TRBJ2-7; 8 central bases correspond to TRBD2. The DNA reads as follows: TGTGCCAGCAGTTACAACGGGAGGGACTACGGGCAGTACTTC. It translates to CASSYNGRDYGQYF.